This T cell receptor beta chain was observed in a study of cytomegalovirus exposure and HLA in healthy donors. Profiled with immunoSEQ multiplex PCR; TCRdb holds only in-frame clones, not every one. The data hold 90,000 or so clones, with roughly 96% observed a single time. This CDR3 has 14 residues. CDR1 and CDR2 from the germline V gene are MNHEY and SVGAGI. The V gene lost 2 bases and the J gene lost 2 bases, with 7 bases spanning the gap. Sequenced material: PBMCs. The gene calls are TRBV6-5 and TRBJ2-1; TRBD1 might be the D (5 bases). The receptor's source is a man aged 18 to 30 in good health and CMV-seronegative. The CDR3 region has the DNA TGTGCCAGCAGTTACCAGGGCCCCTACAATGAGCAGTTCTTC. Its translation is CASSYQGPYNEQFF.